These T cell receptor beta chains were read from a single sample in a study of cytomegalovirus exposure and HLA in healthy donors. Sequenced by immunoSEQ multiplex PCR; TCRdb stores in-frame clones only, minus some. Of over 75,000 clones listed, under 85% are singletons. The material sequenced was PBMCs. Every receptor here comes from a man aged 45-65 years in good health and CMV-seropositive. CDR3s include the opening cysteine and the closing phenylalanine or tryptophan. The D gene is left open where the match is weak. Size tells how often a clone was seen (once, few, many) or the class of an expanded clone, and some rows leave it out.

D gene	clone size	CDR3 length	J gene	V gene	CDR3 protein	CDR3 DNA
NA	NA	17	TRBJ1-5	TRBV19	CASRGPTGKDFGQPQHF	TGTGCCAGTAGGGGGCCGACAGGAAAGGATTTCGGGCAGCCCCAGCATTTT
NA	NA	15	TRBJ2-3	TRBV5-1	CASSRTAMGTDTQYF	TGCGCCAGCAGCCGGACTGCAATGGGCACAGATACGCAGTATTTT
NA	once	14	TRBJ1-5	TRBV4-1	CASSRGQGYQPQHF	TGCGCCAGCAGCCGAGGCCAGGGTTATCAGCCCCAGCATTTT
TRBD1	NA	17	TRBJ1-1	TRBV28	CASSRVPGQLGDTEAFF	TGTGCCAGCAGCCGAGTCCCGGGACAGCTAGGGGACACTGAAGCTTTCTTT
NA	NA	15	TRBJ1-6	TRBV6-6	CASSYLGEVHSPLHF	TGTGCCAGCAGTTACTTGGGGGAGGTTCATTCACCCCTCCACTTT
TRBD1	NA	14	TRBJ1-1	TRBV5-1	CASRTQGGESEAFF	TGCGCCAGCAGAACCCAAGGGGGCGAGTCTGAAGCTTTCTTT
NA	NA	15	TRBJ1-3	TRBV7-8	CASSSGVTGGNTIYF	TGTGCCAGCAGCTCAGGGGTTACTGGTGGAAACACCATATATTTT
NA	NA	12	TRBJ1-2	TRBV28	CASEGGVYGYTF	TGTGCCAGCGAGGGAGGGGTCTATGGCTACACCTTC
NA	few	15	TRBJ1-2	TRBV18	CASSPPGTSRGGYTF	TGTGCCAGCTCACCACCCGGGACATCCAGGGGTGGCTACACCTTC
TRBD1	few	15	TRBJ2-1	TRBV27	CASSPGTGGRNEQFF	TGTGCCAGCAGTCCCGGGACAGGGGGCCGCAATGAGCAGTTCTTC
TRBD2	NA	15	TRBJ2-2	TRBV7-3	CASRRREGNTGELFF	TGTGCCAGCCGCCGTAGGGAGGGGAACACCGGGGAGCTGTTTTTT
NA	NA	16	TRBJ2-2	TRBV10-3	CAISESGYANTGELFF	TGTGCCATCAGTGAGAGCGGATACGCGAACACCGGGGAGCTGTTTTTT
TRBD1	NA	12	TRBJ2-7	TRBV19	CASSGQGYEQYF	TGTGCCAGTAGTGGACAGGGCTACGAGCAGTACTTC
NA	NA	16	TRBJ1-1	TRBV4-3	CASSQDSVVVTTEAFF	TGCGCCAGCAGCCAAGATTCTGTAGTCGTCACCACTGAAGCTTTCTTT
NA	NA	15	TRBJ1-6	TRBV9	CASSVVGDGNSPLHF	TGTGCCAGCAGCGTAGTGGGAGATGGTAATTCACCCCTCCACTTT
TRBD1	NA	16	TRBJ2-1	TRBV19	CASTNAGTGRTAEQFF	TGTGCCAGTACTAACGCCGGGACAGGGAGGACCGCTGAGCAGTTCTTC
NA	NA	15	TRBJ1-5	TRBV7-2	CASGGGPYSNQPQHF	TGTGCCAGCGGCGGGGGCCCCTATAGCAATCAGCCCCAGCATTTT
TRBD1	NA	14	TRBJ1-4	TRBV6-5	CASSGRDRAEKLFF	TGTGCCAGCAGTGGCCGGGACAGGGCCGAAAAACTGTTTTTT
NA	NA	15	TRBJ1-4	TRBV6-5	CASSSRPGKNEKLFF	TGTGCCAGCAGTTCTCGCCCCGGGAAAAATGAAAAACTGTTTTTT
NA	once	15	TRBJ2-2	TRBV7-2	CASTQRRGNTGELFF	TGTGCCAGCACCCAACGGCGAGGGAACACCGGGGAGCTGTTTTTT
NA	few	13	TRBJ2-7	TRBV19	CASSIYPSYEQYF	TGTGCCAGTAGTATCTATCCTTCCTACGAGCAGTACTTC
NA	NA	15	TRBJ1-1	TRBV2	CASSRLGSGSTEAFF	TGTGCCAGCAGTCGCCTAGGGAGCGGTAGCACTGAAGCTTTCTTT
NA	NA	15	TRBJ2-5	TRBV9	CASSVAHVSGETQYF	TGTGCCAGCAGCGTAGCTCACGTAAGCGGAGAGACCCAGTACTTC
NA	NA	14	TRBJ1-2	TRBV28	CASRQGAINYGYTF	TGTGCCAGCAGACAGGGCGCCATTAACTATGGCTACACCTTC
TRBD1	once	15	TRBJ2-1	TRBV5-8	CASSGQGFTYNEQFF	TGTGCCAGCTCGGGACAGGGTTTTACCTACAATGAGCAGTTCTTC
NA	once	15	TRBJ2-3	TRBV6-5	CASSYGRLRTDTQYF	TGTGCCAGCAGTTACGGCAGGCTCCGCACAGATACGCAGTATTTT
NA	NA	13	TRBJ1-2	TRBV15	CATSRGGEYGYTF	TGTGCCACCAGCAGAGGGGGCGAATATGGCTACACCTTC
NA	NA	12	TRBJ1-2	TRBV30	CAWSVQEGGYTF	TGTGCCTGGAGTGTACAGGAGGGAGGCTACACCTTC
TRBD1	NA	12	TRBJ2-7	TRBV30	CAWSAPGTGQYF	TGTGCCTGGAGTGCACCCGGGACAGGGCAGTACTTC
NA	NA	14	TRBJ1-4	TRBV7-9	CASNPGMPNEKLFF	TGTGCCAGCAACCCAGGGATGCCTAATGAAAAACTGTTTTTT
NA	once	13	TRBJ1-1	TRBV30	CAWSVPGNTEAFF	TGTGCCTGGAGTGTACCAGGGAACACTGAAGCTTTCTTT
NA	NA	18	TRBJ2-2	TRBV9	CASSAPGLGKEDTGELFF	TGTGCCAGCAGCGCCCCTGGACTGGGGAAAGAAGACACCGGGGAGCTGTTTTTT
TRBD1	once	15	TRBJ1-2	TRBV7-3	CASSPGTEFSHGYTF	TGTGCCAGCAGCCCGGGGACAGAATTCTCCCATGGCTACACCTTC
NA	NA	14	TRBJ1-1	TRBV30	CAWSTESEGWGAFF	TGTGCCTGGAGTACGGAGTCCGAGGGCTGGGGAGCTTTCTTT
NA	NA	14	TRBJ1-1	TRBV7-2	CASSLRRGDTEAFF	TGTGCCAGCAGCCTGAGGCGGGGGGACACTGAAGCTTTCTTT
TRBD1	few	15	TRBJ1-2	TRBV4-3	CASSQEQGAHYGYTF	TGCGCCAGCAGCCAGGAACAGGGGGCGCACTATGGCTACACCTTC
TRBD1	NA	16	TRBJ1-2	TRBV4-3	CASSQGLDRVDYGYTF	TGCGCCAGCAGCCAAGGTCTGGACAGGGTAGACTATGGCTACACCTTC
TRBD2	NA	18	TRBJ2-7	TRBV18	CASSPPLAGGLGSSEQYF	TGTGCCAGCTCACCACCACTAGCGGGGGGGCTTGGGTCCTCCGAGCAGTACTTC
NA	NA	14	TRBJ1-3	TRBV5-5	CASSRGSSGNTIYF	TGTGCCAGCAGCAGGGGCTCCTCTGGAAACACCATATATTTT
NA	NA	16	TRBJ1-1	TRBV6-5	CASSYSILSGLLEAFF	TGTGCCAGCAGTTACTCGATTCTATCAGGGCTCCTTGAAGCTTTCTTT